The clone carrying this T cell receptor beta chain was seen a handful of times. Antigen specificity is unknown. TCRdb fed the reads into MiXCR, producing one record per CDR3 protein. The data show some 200,000 distinct CDR3 sequences, approximately 20% seen once. This sample is drawn from a study of T cell repertoires in cytomegalovirus infection. Study outcomes and limitations: The ex vivo response was dominated by HLA-C-restricted CMV-specific TCR beta clonotypes. Cumulated frequencies of public TCR beta families served to identify carriers of CMV plus the relevant HLA.

This CDR3 has 14 residues. Germline lookup yields CDR1 MNHEY and CDR2 SMNVEV (reference sequence). V gave up 3 bases and J gave up 5 bases, with 10 bases separating them. The sequencing input was PBMCs. The receptor comes from a human donor in good health (CMV status not recorded). Some clones in this sample may be carry-over from other donors' samples. The rearrangement joins TRBV27 to TRBJ2-2; D is unresolved. The CDR3 protein is CASSLMGSTGELFF. As DNA, the CDR3 is TGTGCCAGCAGTTTGATGGGGTCGACCGGGGAGCTGTTTTTT.